This T cell receptor (beta chain) was observed in a study of OX40 agonist ivuxolimab in advanced cancers. Profiled with immunoSEQ multiplex PCR; TCRdb holds only in-frame clones, not every one. The table includes approximately 50,000 clones, around 94% detected once. Looked up from germline, CDR1 is SGHDT and CDR2 is YYEEEE. CDR3 size: 13 residues. V lost 2 bases, J lost 4 bases, and 10 bases lay in between. The receptor's source is an adult with an advanced solid tumor such as melanoma, head and neck, liver or kidney cancer. This sequence joins TRBV5-6 and TRBJ2-7, with D maybe TRBD2 (5 bases). The sample here was CD4+ or CD8+ T cells sorted from blood, taken in a trial of the OX40 agonist ivuxolimab. The CDR3 DNA reads TGTGCCAGCAGCTTAGGGAGCGGATACGAGCAGTACTTC. Translation: CASSLGSGYEQYF. The entire variable domain, with the rest obtained from reference TRBV5-6 and TRBJ2-7, is as follows: DAGVTQSPTHLIKTRGQQVTLRCSPKSGHDTVSWYQQALGQGPQFIFQYYEEEERQRGNFPDRFSGHQFPNYSSELNVNALLLGDSALYLCASSLGSGYEQYFGPGTRLTVT.